These T cell receptor beta chains were read from a single sample in a study of human T cells and chemical hapten exposure. Each CDR3 protein is one row after TCRdb ran MiXCR on the RACE reads. This table holds tens of thousands of distinct CDR3 sequences, around 7.6% found once. Sequencing used whole blood, obtained in connection with sensitization to the hapten diphenylcyclopropenone (DPC). Receptors originate from a woman aged 50 to 60 with alopecia areata. Some clones in this sample may be carry-over from other donors' samples. Each CDR3 is given with its conserved first and last residue. The order of the fields is V gene, D gene, J gene, clone size, CDR3 DNA, CDR3 protein. The D gene is left open where the match is weak. Expanded clones are given a class, and other clones once, few, many or no size at all.

v_call: TRBV30
d_call: -
j_call: TRBJ1-4
clone_size: many
cdr3_nt: TGTGCCTGGAGTGTAATTGGCGGGGGACTTTTTTTT
cdr3_aa: CAWSVIGGGLFF

v_call: TRBV12-3/TRBV12-4
d_call: TRBD2
j_call: TRBJ2-1
clone_size: many
cdr3_nt: TGTGCCAGCAGTTTAGGAATGGGACTAGCGGGTTCCAGATACAATGAGCAGTTCTTC
cdr3_aa: CASSLGMGLAGSRYNEQFF

v_call: TRBV20-1
d_call: -
j_call: TRBJ1-5
clone_size: many
cdr3_nt: TGCAGTGCTAGAGCCGAGGGTCTTCCAAATCAGCCCCAGCATTTT
cdr3_aa: CSARAEGLPNQPQHF

v_call: TRBV27
d_call: TRBD2
j_call: TRBJ2-5
clone_size: -
cdr3_nt: TGTGCCACGTCTAGCGGGAGGGGGTACCAAGAGACCCAGTACTTC
cdr3_aa: CATSSGRGYQETQYF

v_call: TRBV30
d_call: -
j_call: TRBJ2-7
clone_size: -
cdr3_nt: TGTGCCTGGAGTGTACGGTCGGACGAGCAGTACTTC
cdr3_aa: CAWSVRSDEQYF

v_call: TRBV11-1
d_call: TRBD2
j_call: TRBJ2-1
clone_size: many
cdr3_nt: TGTGCCAGCAGCCTCACGGGGACTAGGGGGTACAATGAGCAGTTCTTC
cdr3_aa: CASSLTGTRGYNEQFF

v_call: TRBV3-1
d_call: -
j_call: TRBJ1-6
clone_size: many
cdr3_nt: TGTGCCAGCAGCCAAGGGCCGGGGGGAAGTTCACCCCTCCACTTT
cdr3_aa: CASSQGPGGSSPLHF

v_call: TRBV20-1
d_call: -
j_call: TRBJ2-7
clone_size: few
cdr3_nt: TGCAGTGCTAGCTCGCTGGGGGCGGGAGCTATTGAGCAGTACTTC
cdr3_aa: CSASSLGAGAIEQYF

v_call: TRBV12-3/TRBV12-4
d_call: TRBD1
j_call: TRBJ2-6
clone_size: many
cdr3_nt: TGTGCCAGCGAGAGGACAGGGCTGAACTCTGGGGCCAACGTCCTGACTTTC
cdr3_aa: CASERTGLNSGANVLTF

v_call: TRBV9
d_call: -
j_call: TRBJ1-4
clone_size: -
cdr3_nt: TGTGCCAGCAGCGTCCGAGAGCTTAGCAATGAAAAACTGTTTTTT
cdr3_aa: CASSVRELSNEKLFF

v_call: TRBV6-5
d_call: -
j_call: TRBJ1-4
clone_size: -
cdr3_nt: TGTGCCAGCAGTTATGGGGGGTCGGACGAAAAACTGTTTTTT
cdr3_aa: CASSYGGSDEKLFF

v_call: TRBV7-6
d_call: TRBD1
j_call: TRBJ2-5
clone_size: -
cdr3_nt: TGTGCCAGCAGCCCAGGGACAGGGGCTAGGCAGACCCAGTACTTC
cdr3_aa: CASSPGTGARQTQYF

v_call: TRBV29-1
d_call: -
j_call: TRBJ2-2
clone_size: few
cdr3_nt: TGCAGCGCCGGATCCCTTTACACCGGGGAGCTGTTTTTT
cdr3_aa: CSAGSLYTGELFF

v_call: TRBV24-1
d_call: TRBD2
j_call: TRBJ2-1
clone_size: many
cdr3_nt: TGTGCCACCAGTGCCCGACCCGGGACTAGCGGGGGGAATGAGCAGTTCTTC
cdr3_aa: CATSARPGTSGGNEQFF

v_call: TRBV7-2
d_call: TRBD2
j_call: TRBJ2-7
clone_size: few
cdr3_nt: TGTGCCAGCAGCTTAGGCGGGGGGAGCTCCTACGAGCAGTACTTC
cdr3_aa: CASSLGGGSSYEQYF

v_call: TRBV6-6
d_call: TRBD2
j_call: TRBJ2-3
clone_size: many
cdr3_nt: TGTGCCAGCATAGTTAGCGGGGGGACGGGGGCAGATACGCAGTATTTT
cdr3_aa: CASIVSGGTGADTQYF

v_call: TRBV10-3
d_call: -
j_call: TRBJ2-7
clone_size: many
cdr3_nt: TGTGCCATCAGGTCTGACAGGGAGGGCCTCGAGCAGTACTTC
cdr3_aa: CAIRSDREGLEQYF

v_call: TRBV29-1
d_call: -
j_call: TRBJ2-3
clone_size: many
cdr3_nt: TGCAGCGTTGCAGGGGGCACAGATACGCAGTATTTT
cdr3_aa: CSVAGGTDTQYF

v_call: TRBV19
d_call: TRBD2
j_call: TRBJ2-3
clone_size: many
cdr3_nt: TGTGCCAGTAGTACCTCGGGACTAGCTAGGAGCACAGATACGCAGTATTTT
cdr3_aa: CASSTSGLARSTDTQYF

v_call: TRBV29-1
d_call: -
j_call: TRBJ1-2
clone_size: -
cdr3_nt: TGCAGCGTTGAAGATTTAAACAGTAACTATGGCTACACCTTC
cdr3_aa: CSVEDLNSNYGYTF

v_call: TRBV28
d_call: TRBD2
j_call: TRBJ2-7
clone_size: -
cdr3_nt: TGTGCCAGCAGCCGACCTAGCGGACCCTCCTACGAGCAGTACTTC
cdr3_aa: CASSRPSGPSYEQYF

v_call: TRBV24-1
d_call: -
j_call: TRBJ2-1
clone_size: few
cdr3_nt: TGTGCCACCAGTGAATCCCGTTGGGGGGCCAATGAGCAGTTCTTC
cdr3_aa: CATSESRWGANEQFF

v_call: TRBV5-1
d_call: TRBD1
j_call: TRBJ2-2
clone_size: few
cdr3_nt: TGCGCCAGCAGCCTCCCGGGACAGGGCTCGACCGGGGAGCTGTTTTTT
cdr3_aa: CASSLPGQGSTGELFF

v_call: TRBV7-2
d_call: TRBD1
j_call: TRBJ2-3
clone_size: few
cdr3_nt: TGTGCCAGCAGCTCCCGGACAGGGTGGTCAGATACGCAGTATTTT
cdr3_aa: CASSSRTGWSDTQYF

v_call: TRBV2
d_call: -
j_call: TRBJ2-7
clone_size: -
cdr3_nt: TGTGCCAGCAATAATGACAGGCTCTCCTCCTACGAGCAGTACTTC
cdr3_aa: CASNNDRLSSYEQYF

v_call: TRBV6-2/TRBV6-3
d_call: -
j_call: TRBJ1-5
clone_size: few
cdr3_nt: TGTGCCTCCGACAGCGGAAGTCAGCCCCAGCATTTT
cdr3_aa: CASDSGSQPQHF

v_call: TRBV11-2
d_call: TRBD1
j_call: TRBJ1-1
clone_size: many
cdr3_nt: TGTGCCAGCAGCCCCGGACAGGGGGTATGGAAAACTGAAGCTTTCTTT
cdr3_aa: CASSPGQGVWKTEAFF

v_call: TRBV28
d_call: -
j_call: TRBJ2-7
clone_size: -
cdr3_nt: TGTGCCAGCAGTTTGGGGGTCCCCGGCCCATACTACGAGCAGTACTTC
cdr3_aa: CASSLGVPGPYYEQYF

v_call: TRBV20-1
d_call: TRBD1
j_call: TRBJ2-6
clone_size: many
cdr3_nt: TGCAGTGCCAGGGGAGACAGGGGCTCGTGGGGGGCCAACGTCCTGACTTTC
cdr3_aa: CSARGDRGSWGANVLTF

v_call: TRBV12-3/TRBV12-4
d_call: -
j_call: TRBJ2-2
clone_size: many
cdr3_nt: TGTGCCAGCAGTAAAGGCAGAGCCACCGGGGAGCTGTTTTTT
cdr3_aa: CASSKGRATGELFF

v_call: TRBV11-2
d_call: -
j_call: TRBJ2-3
clone_size: few
cdr3_nt: TGTGCCAGCAGGTACCAAGGCCGCACAGATACGCAGTATTTT
cdr3_aa: CASRYQGRTDTQYF

v_call: TRBV6-2/TRBV6-3
d_call: -
j_call: TRBJ2-2
clone_size: many
cdr3_nt: TGTGCCAGCAGTTACGGGAGCGGGGAGCTGTTTTTT
cdr3_aa: CASSYGSGELFF

v_call: TRBV7-6
d_call: TRBD2
j_call: TRBJ2-2
clone_size: many
cdr3_nt: TGTGCCAGCAGCTTACTAGCGGGAGGGCCCACCGGGGAGCTGTTTTTT
cdr3_aa: CASSLLAGGPTGELFF

v_call: TRBV30
d_call: -
j_call: TRBJ1-5
clone_size: -
cdr3_nt: TGTGCCTGGAGTGTACGGGTAGGGAGTGACCCTAGCAATCAGCCCCAGCATTTT
cdr3_aa: CAWSVRVGSDPSNQPQHF

v_call: TRBV2
d_call: -
j_call: TRBJ2-3
clone_size: many
cdr3_nt: TGTGCCAGCAGTGGGGTTGGGGGGTCTAGCACAGATACGCAGTATTTT
cdr3_aa: CASSGVGGSSTDTQYF

v_call: TRBV2
d_call: TRBD1
j_call: TRBJ1-5
clone_size: many
cdr3_nt: TGTGCCAGCACTGACAGGGGCGGTCGGCAGCCCCAGCATTTT
cdr3_aa: CASTDRGGRQPQHF

v_call: TRBV20-1
d_call: -
j_call: TRBJ2-7
clone_size: few
cdr3_nt: TGCAGTGTAGGTCCCTACGAGCAGTACTTC
cdr3_aa: CSVGPYEQYF

v_call: TRBV7-2
d_call: TRBD2
j_call: TRBJ2-2
clone_size: -
cdr3_nt: TGTGCCAGCAGCTTTCTAGCGGGAGGTACCGGGGAGCTGTTTTTT
cdr3_aa: CASSFLAGGTGELFF

v_call: TRBV7-2
d_call: TRBD1
j_call: TRBJ2-2
clone_size: many
cdr3_nt: TGTGCCAGCAGCGGGGAGAGGACAGGGTGGACCGGGGAGCTGTTTTTT
cdr3_aa: CASSGERTGWTGELFF

v_call: TRBV20-1
d_call: -
j_call: TRBJ2-1
clone_size: many
cdr3_nt: TGCAGTGCTCCCCCCAGGGGCGGGTCTACCAATGAGCAGTTCTTC
cdr3_aa: CSAPPRGGSTNEQFF

v_call: TRBV14
d_call: -
j_call: TRBJ1-1
clone_size: many
cdr3_nt: TGTGCCAGCAGCAAAGAACTCACCGGGAACACTGAAGCTTTCTTT
cdr3_aa: CASSKELTGNTEAFF

v_call: TRBV19
d_call: TRBD1
j_call: TRBJ1-5
clone_size: -
cdr3_nt: TGTGCCAGTAGGGGACAGGGGGGAAATAGCAATCAGCCCCAGCATTTT
cdr3_aa: CASRGQGGNSNQPQHF